One sample yielded the 28 T cell receptor beta chains listed below, sequenced in a study of blood T cell repertoires in COVID-19. Sequenced by immunoSEQ multiplex PCR; TCRdb stores in-frame clones only, minus some. The sample lists approximately 150,000 clones; roughly 90% were seen once. Sequencing was carried out using peripheral blood. The receptors come from a man between 70 and 80 years old with active COVID-19.

This clone was counted once. V and J are TRBV7-2 and TRBJ2-2, with 8 nucleotides matching TRBD1. The CDR3 runs to 15 residues. Unmatched junction bases numbered 10, after V lost 5 bases and J lost 8 bases. CDR1 SGHTA and CDR2 FQGNSA come from the germline V gene. CDR3 in DNA: TGTGCCAGCAGCCTAGGACAGGGAGTGTTGGGGGAGCTGTTTTTT. This sequence encodes CASSLGQGVLGELFF.

The genes are TRBV2 and TRBJ2-7; TRBD2 matches 12 bases. Trimming cost V 6 bases and J 3 bases; bases outside gene matches: 3. The germline CDR1 and CDR2 sequences are SNHLY and FYNNEI. The CDR3 is made up of 14 amino acids. In DNA, the CDR3 is TGTGCCAGCAGAACGGGACTAGCGGGCTACGAGCAGTACTTC. This gives the protein CASRTGLAGYEQYF. Using reference TRBV2 and TRBJ2-7 for the parts outside the CDR3, the full variable domain is EPEVTQTPSHQVTQMGQEVILRCVPISNHLYFYWYRQILGQKVEFLVSFYNNEISEKSEIFDDQFSVERPDGSNFTLKIRSTKLEDSAMYFCASRTGLAGYEQYFGPGTRLTVT.

V and J are TRBV30 and TRBJ1-2, with D possibly TRBD1 on 5 matching bases. V lost 5 bases and J 6 bases, leaving 25 bases between the germline ends. The V gene's germline CDR1 is GTSNPN and CDR2 SVGIG (reference sequence). The CDR3 is made up of 16 amino acids. The CDR3 sequence is CAWVAGPKVHTDGYTF. The CDR3 nucleotides read TGTGCCTGGGTAGCGGGACCGAAGGTGCACACAGATGGCTACACCTTC. Based on the CDR3 plus reference TRBV30 and TRBJ1-2, the full variable domain is SQTIHQWPATLVQPVGSPLSLECTVEGTSNPNLYWYRQAAGRGLQLLFYSVGIGQISSEVPQNLSASRPQDRQFILSSKKLLLSDSGFYLCAWVAGPKVHTDGYTFGSGTRLTVV.

The V and J genes are TRBV30 and TRBJ2-7; 7 bases agree with TRBD1. Trimming at V came to 4 bases and at J to 4 bases, leaving 4 bases not matched to a gene. Looked up from germline, CDR1 is GTSNPN and CDR2 is SVGIG (reference sequence). The CDR3 extends over 12 amino acids. CDR3 loop: CAWTGQRYEQYF. CDR3 nucleotides: TGTGCCTGGACGGGACAGCGTTACGAGCAGTACTTC.

The J gene is TRBJ1-5, the V gene TRBV28; D not certain. Trimming took off 1 base at V and 3 bases at J, with 10 bases between the two ends. Germline CDR1 and CDR2: MDHEN and SYDVKM. This CDR3 region has 15 residues. CDR3 region: CASSLSVGINQPQHF. CDR3 in DNA: TGTGCCAGCAGTTTATCGGTGGGCATCAATCAGCCCCAGCATTTT.

V usage is TRBV25-1 and J usage is TRBJ1-6; D is unclear. Germline V gene data show CDR1 as MGHDK and CDR2 as SYGVNS. This CDR3 contains 13 residues. The V gene lost 1 base and the J gene lost 9 bases, with 7 bases spanning the gap. The CDR3 here is CASSEWSGSPLHF. CDR3 nucleotide sequence: TGTGCCAGCAGTGAATGGTCGGGTTCACCCCTCCACTTT.

V is TRBV2 and J is TRBJ1-5; tentatively, D is TRBD1 (6 bases). CDR1 and CDR2 (germline): SNHLY, FYNNEI. CDR3 length equals 14 residues. Trimming removed 1 base at V and 8 bases at J, with 12 bases between. The CDR3 protein is CASSEDRVGKPQHF. The DNA of the CDR3 is TGTGCCAGCAGTGAAGACAGGGTGGGAAAGCCCCAGCATTTT.

This clone was seen a few times. J is TRBJ2-7 and V is TRBV5-4, with 10 bases identical to TRBD2. The germline CDR1 and CDR2 sequences are SGHNT and YYREEE (reference sequence). V shed 4 bases and J 5 bases; nucleotides not matched to a gene: 6. CDR3 length equals 14 residues. CDR3 in amino acids: CASSQASGSDEQYF. The CDR3 DNA reads as TGTGCCAGCAGCCAAGCTAGCGGGAGTGACGAGCAGTACTTC.

The CDR3 here is CASSIAGHYNEQFF. The CDR3 DNA sequence: TGTGCCAGTAGTATAGCAGGGCACTACAATGAGCAGTTCTTC. V and J are TRBV19 and TRBJ2-1, with D possibly matching TRBD1 (5 bases). Per germline, CDR1 LNHDA and CDR2 SQIVND (reference sequence). Trimming left V 1 base short and J 3 bases short, with 7 bases between. This CDR3 is 14 amino acids long.

The chain uses TRBV7-2 and TRBJ2-7; D is possibly TRBD2 (5 bases). The CDR3 extends over 15 amino acids. CDR1 is SGHTA and CDR2 is FQGNSA in the germline V gene. Trimming removed 5 bases from V and 3 bases from J, with 17 bases in between. The CDR3 coding sequence is TGTGCCAGCAGCCTATTCCGGGGTGCTGTCTACGAGCAGTACTTC. It translates to CASSLFRGAVYEQYF.

The chain recombines TRBV7-3 with TRBJ1-3; D is undetermined. The CDR3 runs 13 residues. In germline, CDR1 is SGHTA, CDR2 FQGTGA. The V end was cut by 1 base, the J end by 4 bases, with 5 bases between. The CDR3 DNA reads TGTGCCAGCAGCTTAAGGCCCGGAAACACCATATATTTT. Translating gives CASSLRPGNTIYF.

The rearrangement uses TRBV25-1 and TRBJ1-1, with a tentative D call TRBD1 (6 bases). V was shortened by 6 bases and J by 1 base, with 12 bases between the two germline ends. The germline CDR1 and CDR2 sequences are MGHDK and SYGVNS. The CDR3 extends over 14 amino acids. CDR3 nucleotide sequence: TGTGCCAGCAGAGAAGGGGGGACGAACACTGAAGCTTTCTTT. It yields the protein CASREGGTNTEAFF.

The J gene is TRBJ2-7, the V gene TRBV27; D may be TRBD1 (5 bases). The V end was cut by 3 bases, the J end by 4 bases, with 13 bases between. Germline loops: CDR1 MNHEY, CDR2 SMNVEV (reference sequence). CDR3 length: 14 amino acids. The CDR3 nucleotides are TGTGCCAGCAGTTTGAAGACTCAGGGATACGAGCAGTACTTC. Translated: CASSLKTQGYEQYF.

This chain links TRBV2 with TRBJ2-6; TRBD1 aligns across 7 bases. CDR1 and CDR2 from the germline V gene are SNHLY and FYNNEI. The CDR3 runs to 15 residues. The trim removed 9 bases at V and 4 bases at J, leaving 9 bases unmatched. CDR3 in amino acids: CARLGTDPGANVLTF. As DNA, the CDR3 is TGTGCCAGATTAGGGACAGATCCGGGGGCCAACGTCCTGACTTTC.

V is TRBV6-5 and J is TRBJ2-1; D ambiguous. Per germline, CDR1 MNHEY and CDR2 SVGAGI. Trimming removed 2 bases at V and 1 base at J, with 6 bases between. CDR3 length equals 14 residues. This CDR3 is CASSYGLSYNEQFF. The CDR3, as DNA: TGTGCCAGCAGTTACGGGCTGTCCTACAATGAGCAGTTCTTC.

With regard to this clone: Other DNA sequences of this sample code for an identical CDR3. This chain connects TRBV28 to TRBJ2-7; 9 bases line up with TRBD1. With V trimmed by 8 bases and J by 3 bases, 5 bases remained unmatched. Germline V gene lookup returns CDR1 MDHEN and CDR2 SYDVKM. The CDR3 covers 13 residues. For the CDR3, the DNA is TGTGCCAGCTCTCCGGGACAGGGCTACGAGCAGTACTTC. It translates to CASSPGQGYEQYF.

CDR3 sequence reads: CASSPGMVYGYTF. Written as DNA, the CDR3 is TGTGCCAGCAGCCCCGGGATGGTCTATGGCTACACCTTC. The chain joins TRBV6-2 or TRBV6-3 to TRBJ1-2, with D hard to call. Germline CDR1 is MNHEY and CDR2 is SVGEGT. V was clipped by 6 bases and J by 4 bases, with 12 bases between them. This CDR3 spans 13 amino acids.

The chain is built from TRBV29-1 and TRBJ1-1, with TRBD1 identical over 8 bases. Germline-derived CDR1 and CDR2 are SQVTM and ANQGSEA. The CDR3 is 13 amino acids. The V segment lost 5 bases and the J segment 6 bases; nucleotides outside the gene matches: 8. The CDR3 bases are TGCAGCGTTATCAGGGGGCAAATGTCTGAAGCTTTCTTT. Its translation: CSVIRGQMSEAFF.

The V and J genes are TRBV7-3 and TRBJ2-6; D is perhaps TRBD1 (6 bases). The CDR3 runs 17 residues. Germline lookup yields CDR1 SGHTA and CDR2 FQGTGA. V shed 5 bases and J shed 0 bases, with 14 bases lying between them. The CDR3 DNA is TGTGCCAGCAGCCCGAACACAGGGCGCTCTGGGGCCAACGTCCTGACTTTC. Translation: CASSPNTGRSGANVLTF.

V gene TRBV9 combines with J gene TRBJ2-7, with TRBD2 matching 7 bases. The CDR3 has 15 residues. Unmatched junction bases numbered 5, after V lost 0 bases and J lost 2 bases. In germline, CDR1 is SGDLS, CDR2 YYNGEE. The CDR3 coding sequence is TGTGCCAGCAGCGTAGCTCCGGGAGGTGCCTACGAGCAGTACTTC. This sequence encodes CASSVAPGGAYEQYF.

This chain links TRBV4-1 with TRBJ2-1, with TRBD2 matching over 12 bases. The CDR3 length is 15 residues. The trim removed 4 bases at V and 6 bases at J, leaving 4 bases unmatched. CDR1 MGHRA and CDR2 YSYEKL come from the germline V gene. The CDR3 sequence is CASSPGLAGANEQFF. CDR3 bases: TGCGCCAGCAGCCCGGGACTAGCGGGTGCCAATGAGCAGTTCTTC.

The chain combines TRBV6-4 with TRBJ2-3; D possibly corresponds to TRBD1 (6 bases). CDR1 and CDR2 (germline): MRHNA, SNTAGT. The V and J ends lost 5 bases and 2 bases respectively, with 11 bases between them. CDR3 length equals 14 residues. CDR3 bases: TGTGCCAGCAGTAGACGGGACACCACAGATACGCAGTATTTT. Residues: CASSRRDTTDTQYF.

This chain connects TRBV11-2 to TRBJ2-7; TRBD1 matches 7 bases. Trimming at V came to 6 bases and at J to 3 bases, leaving 8 bases not matched to a gene. Germline CDR1 reads SGHAT; CDR2 reads FQNNGV. The CDR3 loop spans 14 amino acids. CDR3 residues: CASSYLTGDYEQYF. The CDR3, as DNA: TGTGCCAGCAGTTACCTCACAGGGGACTACGAGCAGTACTTC.

This sequence joins TRBV5-4 and TRBJ2-7; D perhaps matches TRBD2 (6 bases). CDR1 SGHNT and CDR2 YYREEE come from the germline V gene (reference sequence). There are 14 residues in the CDR3. V shed 1 base and J shed 2 bases, with 10 bases lying between them. Here the CDR3 reads CASSLSASAYEQYF. The CDR3 nucleotides are TGTGCCAGCAGCTTGTCGGCTAGCGCCTACGAGCAGTACTTC. Complete variable domain (other parts from reference TRBV5-4 and TRBJ2-7): ETGVTQSPTHLIKTRGQQVTLRCSSQSGHNTVSWYQQALGQGPQFIFQYYREEENGRGNFPPRFSGLQFPNYSSELNVNALELDDSALYLCASSLSASAYEQYFGPGTRLTVT.

This chain joins TRBV5-1 and TRBJ1-2; TRBD1 agrees at 8 bases. CDR1 and CDR2 from the germline V gene are SGHRS and YFSETQ. V gave up 6 bases and J gave up 3 bases; unmatched junction bases: 1. This CDR3 spans 12 amino acids. Written as DNA, the CDR3 is TGCGCCAGCATGGGACAGGACTATGGCTACACCTTC. Translated, it gives CASMGQDYGYTF. Combining the CDR3 with reference TRBV5-1 and TRBJ1-2 gives the whole variable domain KAGVTQTPRYLIKTRGQQVTLSCSPISGHRSVSWYQQTPGQGLQFLFEYFSETQRNKGNFPGRFSGRQFSNSRSEMNVSTLELGDSALYLCASMGQDYGYTFGSGTRLTVV.

The chain carries TRBV5-1 and TRBJ2-6; 8 bases line up with TRBD1. Germline trimming cut 3 bases from V and 0 bases from J; bases unmatched to any gene: 2. CDR3 length: 16 amino acids. Germline V CDR1 and CDR2: SGHRS, YFSETQ. This CDR3 is CASSSGGFSGANVLTF. The CDR3 region has the DNA TGCGCCAGCAGCTCAGGGGGCTTCTCTGGGGCCAACGTCCTGACTTTC. The full variable domain, rest sourced from reference TRBV5-1 and TRBJ2-6, is KAGVTQTPRYLIKTRGQQVTLSCSPISGHRSVSWYQQTPGQGLQFLFEYFSETQRNKGNFPGRFSGRQFSNSRSEMNVSTLELGDSALYLCASSSGGFSGANVLTFGAGSRLTVL.

The chain links TRBV19 to TRBJ2-1; 8 bases map to TRBD2. Germline-derived CDR1 and CDR2 are LNHDA and SQIVND (reference sequence). This CDR3 has 16 amino acids. V was clipped by 1 base and J by 5 bases; unmatched bases: 7. CDR3 bases: TGTGCCAGTAGTATAGGCGGGGGGCGCATGGACAATGAGCAGTTCTTC. It is translated as CASSIGGGRMDNEQFF.

V and J are TRBV6-5 and TRBJ1-5, with TRBD1 matching over 9 bases. CDR1 MNHEY and CDR2 SVGAGI come from the germline V gene. CDR3 size: 15 residues. With 4 bases clipped from V and 1 base from J, the junction kept 2 bases outside the gene matches. The CDR3 DNA is TGTGCCAGCAGTTCGGACAGGGGCAGCAATCAGCCCCAGCATTTT. Its protein product is CASSSDRGSNQPQHF.